Sequencing of this T cell receptor beta chain was carried out in a study of CD8+ T cells in alopecia areata. Study-wide background: Treated patients took oral tofacitinib at 5 to 10 mg twice daily. Study-level results: Tofacitinib delivered significant drops in scalp clonality and in expanded CD8+ clones among the top 100. It was lesional scalp, especially alopecia totalis/universalis, that showed higher clonality than normal scalp.

Treatment described: oral pan-JAK inhibitor, 5-10 mg twice daily. Peripheral blood and lesional scalp punch biopsies were taken from alopecia areata patients. The CDR3 runs to 13 residues. V lost 5 bases and J 4 bases, leaving 15 bases between the germline ends. The germline gives CDR1 SQVTM, CDR2 ANQGSEA. With regard to this clone: Its specificity is not known.

TCR sequencing used cDNA made by reverse transcription of extracted RNA. Assay used: immunoSEQ multiplex PCR; TCRdb lists only in-frame clones, some missing. Of 200,000 to 250,000 clones in the sample, about 50% are singletons; the top ten hold around 1.5%. The chain carries TRBV29-1 and TRBJ2-7; maybe TRBD2 (5 bases). Source: CD4+ T cells sorted from blood, taken at week 4, from a patient treated with tofacitinib. The clonotype was recovered from a human donor with alopecia areata. The CDR3 DNA is TGCAGCGTTTCTAAGGACTTGGGATACGAGCAGTACTTC. Residues: CSVSKDLGYEQYF.